This TCR beta chain is from a study of blood T cell repertoires in COVID-19 (dated by TCRdb to 2018 to 2021). A note on the overall study: The collaborator samples originated in the United States, Italy and Spain and spanned the acute and convalescent phases of COVID-19. The prospective study material was composed of cDNA or gDNA derived from T cells, B-cell-depleted T cells, or PBMCs. Deeply sampled blood TCRbeta repertoires from subjects exposed to, actively infected with, or recovered from COVID-19 were included in the dataset. The repertoires were released in a freely available public database meant as a resource for research on the immune response to SARS-CoV-2. The samples were drawn from two sources: the first 160 participants of the ongoing ImmuneRACE study, and approximately 1,300 subjects contributed by 6 global collaborators. The sample metadata nearly always contained a de-identified subject ID, COVID-19 status, age in years and sex. Where available, HLA class I and class II types were obtained from metadata supplied by the sample provider rather than from assay-based typing.

In the case of this clone: The clone's antigen remains unknown. No qualities accompany the bases; no much larger clone lies one base away.

The immunoSEQ Assay, a bias-controlled multiplex PCR, was used to amplify TCRbeta CDR3 regions from genomic DNA. As for how the authors treated the data: The number of nucleated cells in each sample was estimated by amplification of reference gene primers within the assay. To quantify the absolute abundance of each unique TCRbeta CDR3 rearrangement, sequence reads were collapsed and filtered. For each sample, productive Simpson clonality was calculated as the square root of Simpson's diversity index over productive rearrangements. The source is immuneACCESS, and TCRdb retained only in-frame sequences with V and J called. Part of the clones is not carried over; for the studies checked, unresolved V genes explain less than half of this, and the remainder is unexplained. D and trimming come from the DNA, and the V and J calls and clone size come from that table. This sample gives just under 70,000 clones in total; more than 80% of them show up just once. The top ten clones comprise roughly 8.1% of the sample.

The CDR3 runs 13 residues from the cysteine to the phenylalanine. Here the CDR3 DNA is all that survives: 39 bases in frame from base 1. Via the germline V gene (reference sequence), CDR1 is LGHDT and CDR2 YNNKEL. V is shortened by 0 bases, J by 4 bases, and the region joining them spans 6 bases. Collaborating institutions collected whole blood in K2EDTA tubes following their own protocols. For TCRbeta analysis, collaborators shipped samples as frozen whole blood, isolated PBMCs, or DNA extracted from either of those sample types. Overall study results and their limits: The amount of clinical and demographic metadata varied by source and participant and was provided uncurated.

The sequenced sample was peripheral blood. This TCR was recovered from a man aged 25 to 45 with acute or convalescent COVID-19. Recombination linked TRBV3-1 (or the pseudogene TRBV3-2) to TRBJ2-5, with the identity of the D gene unclear. This receptor has the CDR3 CASSQDSLETQYF. The DNA reads as follows: TGTGCCAGCAGCCAAGATTCTTTAGAGACCCAGTACTTC.